These 19 T cell receptor beta chains originate from one sample sequenced in a study of CD8+CD57+ T cells in acquired aplastic anemia. Profiling that covered TCR beta VDJ and CDR3 relied on genomic DNA as its template. TCRdb processed the reads anew with MiXCR; each CDR3 protein has one entry. Of around 250,000 distinct CDR3 sequences listed, around 82% are singletons. Flow cytometry had shown expanded CD8+CD57+ cells in the patients chosen for sequencing. Sequencing was carried out using sorted CD4+, CD8+, or CD8+CD57+ T cells (not recorded which) from PBMCs. Source of these receptors: a human donor with aplastic anemia.

With regard to this clonotype: Mismatch with germline at one junction end may stem from a read error. The chain recombines TRBV7-2 with TRBJ2-1; D possibly corresponds to TRBD2 (7 bases). The CDR3 consists of 15 residues. From germline, CDR1 is SGHTA and CDR2 FQGNSA. CDR3 DNA: TGTGCCAGCAGCTCAAGGGGGGGCGGCAAGACCCAGCACTTCTTC. Encoded protein: CASSSRGGGKTQHFF.

The chain joins TRBV7-8 to TRBJ2-1, with TRBD2 matching 7 bases. This CDR3 has 16 residues. V was pared by 2 bases and J by 8 bases, with 12 bases of the junction left unmatched. Germline CDR1 is SGHVS and CDR2 is FQNEAQ. CDR3: CASSLPGGAGTHEQFF. DNA of the CDR3: TGTGCCAGCAGCTTACCGGGAGGTGCCGGGACGCATGAGCAGTTCTTC. Supplemented by reference TRBV7-8 and TRBJ2-1, the full variable domain reads GAGVSQSPRYKVAKRGQDVALRCDPISGHVSLFWYQQALGQGPEFLTYFQNEAQLDKSGLPSDRFFAERPEGSVSTLKIQRTQQEDSAVYLCASSLPGGAGTHEQFFGPGTRLTVL.

This clonotype turned up a few times. The V call is TRBV12-3 or TRBV12-4, the J call TRBJ2-1; tentative D call: TRBD2 (5 bases). Trimming took 10 bases from V and 10 from J, leaving 17 bases between them. CDR3 length equals 12 residues. The CDR3 reads CAISEGRREQFF. The CDR3 DNA follows: TGTGCCATCAGCGAGGGTCGCAGGGAGCAGTTCTTC.

V is TRBV19 and J is TRBJ2-7, with 8 nucleotides matching TRBD1. Trimming removed 5 bases from V and 2 bases from J; junction bases left unmatched: 5. CDR3 length: 14 amino acids. The V gene's germline CDR1 is LNHDA and CDR2 SQIVND (reference sequence). The CDR3, as DNA: TGTGCCAGTAGTGCCGGGACAGGACCCTACGAGCAGTACTTC. It encodes CASSAGTGPYEQYF.

This clonotype showed up many times. The J gene is TRBJ2-1, the V gene TRBV14; D not resolved. The germline gives CDR1 SGHDN, CDR2 FVKESK. The CDR3 is 14 amino acids. Trimming removed 0 bases from V and 7 bases from J, with 10 bases in between. CDR3 sequence reads: CASSQDLRPNEQFF. The DNA of the CDR3 is TGTGCCAGCAGCCAAGATTTGAGGCCTAATGAGCAGTTCTTC.

J is TRBJ1-2 and V is TRBV7-9, with D unclear. Germline-derived CDR1 and CDR2 are SEHNR and FQNEAQ (reference sequence). V lost 2 bases and J lost 7, with 8 bases in between. This CDR3 comprises 12 residues. The CDR3 reads CASSLPWGGYTF. In nucleotides, the CDR3 is TGTGCCAGCAGCTTACCCTGGGGTGGCTACACCTTC.

This clonotype has just one count. The chain couples TRBV7-8 to TRBJ2-3; D uncertain. CDR1 SGHVS and CDR2 FQNEAQ come from the germline V gene. The CDR3 extends over 17 amino acids. V was pared by 3 bases and J by 6 bases, with 22 bases between. CDR3 nucleotides: TGTGCCAGCAGCTTGGCGGCAAGCCCCGATAGGCAGGATACGCAGTATTTT. Translation: CASSLAASPDRQDTQYF.

This clonotype has more than one count but fewer than ten. The conserved closing phenylalanine or tryptophan is absent in this CDR3, likely reflecting a read error. The V and J genes are TRBV7-3 and TRBJ2-4; possibly TRBD2 for D (5 bases). V lost 8 bases and J 13 bases, leaving 18 bases between the germline ends. Germline assignment: CDR1 SGHTA and CDR2 FQGTGA. The CDR3 loop spans 12 amino acids. The CDR3, as DNA: TGTGCCAGCGGAGGAGCTGGGAATCCCCAGTACTAC. Its translation is CASGGAGNPQYY.

The table lists this clonotype with a count of one. CDR3 loop: CASSLGVHYDEQYF. In nucleotides, the CDR3 is TGCGCCAGCAGCTTGGGAGTACATTACGACGAGCAGTACTTC. This chain connects TRBV5-1 to TRBJ2-7; unclear D gene. The CDR3 sequence is 14 residues long. V was cut by 0 bases and J by 5 bases, with 12 bases left in between. The germline V gene encodes CDR1 SGHRS and CDR2 YFSETQ. The entire variable domain, with the rest obtained from reference TRBV5-1 and TRBJ2-7, is as follows: KAGVTQTPRYLIKTRGQQVTLSCSPISGHRSVSWYQQTPGQGLQFLFEYFSETQRNKGNFPGRFSGRQFSNSRSEMNVSTLELGDSALYLCASSLGVHYDEQYFGPGTRLTVT.

The V gene is TRBV10-3, the J gene TRBJ2-7; possible D gene TRBD1, 5 bases. The germline V gene encodes CDR1 ENHRY and CDR2 SYGVKD. The CDR3 loop spans 14 amino acids. The CDR3 nucleotides read TGTGCCATCAGTGACGTGCAGGGTAATTACGCGTTGTTTGTC. Protein sequence: CAISDVQGNYALFV.

The rearrangement joins TRBV7-8 to TRBJ2-6; D not certain. Germline V gene data show CDR1 as SGHVS and CDR2 as FQNEAQ. This CDR3 contains 16 residues. The V gene lost 5 bases and the J gene lost 15 bases, with 26 bases spanning the gap. This chain's CDR3 is CASSPAQSSYEQYLTF. CDR3 bases: TGTGCCAGCAGCCCCGCACAGAGCTCCTACGAGCAGTACCTGACTTTC.

This CDR3 reads CASGETPIELNTEAFF. As DNA, the CDR3 is TGTGCCAGCGGCGAAACTCCCATCGAATTGAACACTGAAGCTTTCTTT. The chain employs TRBV7-8 and TRBJ1-1, with unresolved D. CDR3 length equals 16 residues. V shed 8 bases and J shed 0 bases, with 19 bases lying between them. The V gene's germline CDR1 is SGHVS and CDR2 FQNEAQ.

Turning to this clonotype: At one end the junction does not follow the germline gene, possibly because of a read error. The V gene is TRBV7-9, the J gene TRBJ2-3; a possible D gene is TRBD1 (7 bases). The length of the CDR3 is 13 residues. CDR1 and CDR2 (germline): SEHNR, FQNEAQ (reference sequence). As DNA, the CDR3 is TGTGCCAGCAGCTTCGGAGGGGGCGATACGAAGGATTTT. Encoded protein: CASSFGGGDTKDF.

The J gene is TRBJ2-6, the V gene TRBV7-6; 7 bases are shared with TRBD2. The J segment lost 15 bases and the V segment lost 3 bases, leaving 17 bases of the junction unmatched. The CDR3 spans 16 residues. Germline values: CDR1 SGHVS, CDR2 FNYEAQ. The CDR3 here is CASSLGRGPNTEALTF. The CDR3 region has the DNA TGTGCCAGCAGCTTGGGGAGGGGACCGAACACTGAAGCCCTGACTTTC.

This clonotype was found once. This sequence joins TRBV15 and TRBJ2-3; the D gene is possibly TRBD2 (5 bases). CDR3 size: 15 residues. Trimming removed 1 base from V and 4 bases from J, with 12 bases in between. The germline gives CDR1 LNHNV, CDR2 YYDKDF (reference sequence). The CDR3 sequence: CATSRGGRAADTQYF. The CDR3 DNA reads TGTGCCACCAGCAGAGGAGGGAGAGCTGCAGATACGCAGTATTTT.

Comment on this clonotype: A junction end diverges from the germline sequence, so it may reflect a read error. The genes are TRBV2 and TRBJ1-1; D gene ambiguous. The germline V gene encodes CDR1 SNHLY and CDR2 FYNNEI. This CDR3 is 16 amino acids long. This chain's CDR3 is CASSGAGVVYTTAAFF. The CDR3 coding sequence is TGTGCCAGCAGTGGGGCTGGGGTGGTGTACACCACTGCAGCTTTCTTT.

This clonotype appeared a single time. The rearrangement links TRBV7-9 to TRBJ2-3; D call uncertain. Per germline, CDR1 SEHNR and CDR2 FQNEAQ (reference sequence). Trimming stripped 5 bases from V and 13 bases from J, with 25 bases between. This CDR3 contains 15 residues. The CDR3 DNA follows: TGTGCCAGCAGCATGGGAAGAAACAGCACTGAGACGGAGTATTTT. It codes for CASSMGRNSTETEYF.

The chain joins TRBV7-9 to TRBJ1-1; unclear D gene. Trimming pared 10 bases from V and 14 bases from J, leaving 32 bases between. The CDR3 runs to 15 residues. CDR1 and CDR2 from the germline V gene are SEHNR and FQNEAQ (reference sequence). Here the CDR3 DNA reads TGTGCCAACGAGGTAGCGCTGTACGGAAAGACTGAGTCCTTCTTT. Protein: CANEVALYGKTESFF.

The rearrangement joins TRBV7-3 to TRBJ1-1; 7 nucleotides line up with TRBD1. CDR1 and CDR2 from the germline V gene are SGHTA and FQGTGA. The junction had 13 bases not matched to a gene; V was cut back by 2 bases and J by 10 bases. This CDR3 has 15 residues. CDR3 coding DNA: TGTGCCAGCAGCTTAGATCTGACAGGGATCTTTGGAGCTTTCTTT. Its translation is CASSLDLTGIFGAFF. Combining the CDR3 with reference TRBV7-3 and TRBJ1-1 gives the whole variable domain GAGVSQTPSNKVTEKGKYVELRCDPISGHTALYWYRQSLGQGPEFLIYFQGTGAADDSGLPNDRFFAVRPEGSVSTLKIQRTERGDSAVYLCASSLDLTGIFGAFFGQGTRLTVV.